The 28 T cell receptor beta chains reported below all come from one sample, sequenced in a study of blood T cell repertoires in COVID-19. Clones were read by immunoSEQ multiplex PCR, and TCRdb kept only the in-frame ones, dropping some. The sample consists of around 330,000 clones, approximately 89% of them appearing once. Sequencing was done on a sample of PBMCs or T cells enriched from blood (not recorded which). These receptors all stem from a woman aged 40 to 55 who had recovered from COVID-19.

The genes are TRBV11-3 and TRBJ1-1, with D possibly TRBD1 on 5 matching bases. V lost 1 base and J 1 base, leaving 10 bases between the germline ends. CDR3 length: 15 amino acids. Per the germline V gene, CDR1 is SGHNT and CDR2 is YENEEA. In DNA form, the CDR3 reads TGTGCCAGCAGCTTAGGGCGGGGCTGGAACACTGAAGCTTTCTTT. Amino acid sequence: CASSLGRGWNTEAFF.

This rearrangement joins TRBV2 to TRBJ1-5; no clear D. Per the germline V gene, CDR1 is SNHLY and CDR2 is FYNNEI. The CDR3 covers 17 residues. Trimming took off 4 bases at V and 2 bases at J, with 18 bases between the two ends. This chain's CDR3 is CASSGRGAEIGNQPQHF. DNA for the CDR3: TGTGCCAGCAGTGGGCGAGGCGCGGAGATAGGCAATCAGCCCCAGCATTTT. Supplemented by reference TRBV2 and TRBJ1-5, the full variable domain reads EPEVTQTPSHQVTQMGQEVILRCVPISNHLYFYWYRQILGQKVEFLVSFYNNEISEKSEIFDDQFSVERPDGSNFTLKIRSTKLEDSAMYFCASSGRGAEIGNQPQHFGDGTRLSIL.

The chain recombines TRBV18 with TRBJ1-3; 10 bases are shared with TRBD1. V trimming: 3 bases; J trimming: 4 bases; junction bases outside the gene matches: 0. Per the germline V gene, CDR1 is KGHSH and CDR2 is LQKENI. This CDR3 is built from 14 residues. DNA of the CDR3: TGTGCCAGCTCACCGGGACAGGGGGGAAACACCATATATTTT. It encodes CASSPGQGGNTIYF.

The chain joins TRBV5-1 to TRBJ2-5, with 8 bases lining up with TRBD1. Trimming took 4 bases from V and 5 from J; bases not matched to a gene: 10. Germline-derived CDR1 and CDR2 are SGHRS and YFSETQ. The CDR3 has 15 amino acids. CDR3 region: CASSLRTGLGETQYF. In nucleotides, the CDR3 is TGCGCCAGCAGCCTAAGGACAGGGCTAGGGGAGACCCAGTACTTC.

In its sample, this clone was seen once. The rearrangement joins TRBV6-5 to TRBJ1-2; 7 bases fit TRBD1. CDR3 length equals 14 residues. CDR1 is MNHEY and CDR2 is SVGAGI in the germline V gene. J gave up 3 bases and V 8 bases, and 9 bases lay outside the gene matches. CDR3 DNA sequence: TGTGCCAGCCTCGACCAGGGGGAGGACTATGGCTACACCTTC. Its translation is CASLDQGEDYGYTF.

V and J are TRBV5-4 and TRBJ2-5; D not certain. V gave up 4 bases and J gave up 2 bases, with 9 bases separating them. CDR1 and CDR2 from the germline V gene are SGHNT and YYREEE (reference sequence). This CDR3 spans 13 amino acids. The CDR3 nucleotides are TGTGCCAGCAGCCGGTGGGCTCAAGAGACCCAGTACTTC. Translation: CASSRWAQETQYF. The full variable domain, rest sourced from reference TRBV5-4 and TRBJ2-5, is ETGVTQSPTHLIKTRGQQVTLRCSSQSGHNTVSWYQQALGQGPQFIFQYYREEENGRGNFPPRFSGLQFPNYSSELNVNALELDDSALYLCASSRWAQETQYFGPGTRLLVL.

This chain links TRBV28 with TRBJ1-2, with TRBD1 identical over 7 bases. After removal of 6 bases from V and 4 bases from J, the junction contained 5 bases not matched to a gene. The CDR3 loop spans 13 amino acids. CDR1 is MDHEN and CDR2 is SYDVKM in the germline V gene. CDR3 nucleotides: TGTGCCAGCAGCGACAGGGCGATCTATGGCTACACCTTC. Translating it yields CASSDRAIYGYTF.

The chain joins TRBV29-1 to TRBJ1-2, with TRBD1 identical over 9 bases. Germline V CDR1 and CDR2: SQVTM, ANQGSEA. The length of the CDR3 is 12 residues. V lost 6 bases and J lost 3; bases outside the gene matches: 2. CDR3 loop: CSVDRGDYGYTF. In nucleotides, the CDR3 is TGCAGCGTGGACAGGGGTGACTATGGCTACACCTTC.

V gene TRBV5-1 combines with J gene TRBJ1-6, with TRBD1 identical over 7 bases. Germline lookup yields CDR1 SGHRS and CDR2 YFSETQ. This CDR3 contains 18 residues. Trimming took 0 bases from V and 7 from J; bases not matched to a gene: 13. This CDR3 is CASSLVEGGYPSNSPLHF. The CDR3 region has the DNA TGCGCCAGCAGCTTGGTAGAAGGGGGCTACCCCTCGAATTCACCCCTCCACTTT.

The chain uses TRBV11-2 and TRBJ1-6, with D maybe TRBD1 (6 bases). V was pared by 5 bases and J by 9 bases, with 8 bases between. This CDR3 region has 12 residues. The germline gives CDR1 SGHAT, CDR2 FQNNGV. The CDR3 nucleotides read TGTGCCAGCAGCCAGGGGTCTTCACCCCTCCACTTT. Translation: CASSQGSSPLHF.

The chain carries TRBV29-1 and TRBJ1-1; D gene uncertain. Germline V gene sequence: CDR1 SQVTM, CDR2 ANQGSEA. V was cut by 5 bases and J by 0 bases, with 4 bases left in between. The CDR3 totals 11 residues. In nucleotides, the CDR3 is TGCAGCGTTTACATGAACACTGAAGCTTTCTTT. This translates into CSVYMNTEAFF.

This clone is a singleton in its sample. Different DNA sequences within this sample yield the same CDR3. CDR3 coding DNA: TGTGCCAGCTCACCACCCACAGGGGTCTACGAGCAGTACTTC. Translated, it gives CASSPPTGVYEQYF. The V and J genes are TRBV18 and TRBJ2-7; 7 nucleotides align to TRBD1. The CDR3 totals 14 residues. J lost 3 bases, V lost 0 bases, and 2 bases had no gene match. Germline loops: CDR1 KGHSH, CDR2 LQKENI.

The chain combines TRBV5-1 with TRBJ1-1, with D unresolved. The CDR3 has 15 residues. Per germline, CDR1 SGHRS and CDR2 YFSETQ. The ends were cut back, 3 bases at V and 0 bases at J, with 12 bases in the middle. CDR3 DNA: TGCGCCAGCAGCTCCCAGTCCGGGATGAACACTGAAGCTTTCTTT. This codes for CASSSQSGMNTEAFF.

The chain couples TRBV7-8 to TRBJ1-1; perhaps TRBD1 as D (6 bases). CDR1 SGHVS and CDR2 FQNEAQ come from the germline V gene. This CDR3 has 13 residues. V lost 5 bases and J 8 bases, leaving 15 bases between the germline ends. CDR3 in amino acids: CASSPHRVEEAFF. CDR3 DNA sequence: TGTGCCAGCAGCCCGCACAGGGTTGAAGAAGCTTTCTTT.

This clone turned up a few times. This chain joins TRBV30 and TRBJ1-4, with D maybe TRBD1 (6 bases). This CDR3 is 13 amino acids long. V was trimmed by 5 bases and J by 0 bases, leaving 7 bases between them. Looked up from germline, CDR1 is GTSNPN and CDR2 is SVGIG (reference sequence). Here the CDR3 reads CAWGQSTNEKLFF. The CDR3 nucleotides are TGTGCCTGGGGACAGTCAACTAATGAAAAACTGTTTTTT.

The J gene is TRBJ2-1, the V gene TRBV9; D gene ambiguous. CDR1 and CDR2 from the germline V gene are SGDLS and YYNGEE. The CDR3 has 11 amino acids. V dropped 2 bases and J dropped 7 bases, with 4 bases sitting between them. The CDR3 sequence is CASSVNNEQFF. Written as DNA, the CDR3 is TGTGCCAGCAGCGTCAATAATGAGCAGTTCTTC.

The rearrangement uses TRBV11-2 and TRBJ2-3, with 12 bases lining up with TRBD2. Germline-derived CDR1 and CDR2 are SGHAT and FQNNGV. CDR3 length equals 16 residues. Trimming cost V 1 base and J 3 bases; bases outside gene matches: 2. The CDR3 loop is CASSLALAGGTDTQYF. CDR3 nucleotide sequence: TGTGCCAGCAGCTTAGCGCTAGCGGGGGGGACAGATACGCAGTATTTT.

V usage is TRBV19 and J usage is TRBJ1-2; TRBD1 agrees at 8 bases. Germline assignment: CDR1 LNHDA and CDR2 SQIVND (reference sequence). CDR3 length: 15 amino acids. V lost 5 bases to trimming and J lost 1 base; unmatched junction nucleotides: 6. As DNA, the CDR3 is TGTGCCAGTAGTTTCACAGGGGGGATTAACTATGGCTACACCTTC. Its translation is CASSFTGGINYGYTF.

V usage is TRBV3-1 (or the pseudogene TRBV3-2) and J usage is TRBJ1-2; no clear D. Trimming took 5 bases from V and 7 from J, leaving 8 bases between them. CDR1 and CDR2 from the germline V gene are LGHDT and YNNKEL (reference sequence). The CDR3 runs to 11 residues. The DNA for the CDR3 is TGTGCCAGCAGCGGCCCGGGTGGCTACACCTTC. It yields the protein CASSGPGGYTF.

V usage is TRBV4-1 and J usage is TRBJ1-4; 8 bases align to TRBD1. There are 16 residues in the CDR3. The germline V gene encodes CDR1 MGHRA and CDR2 YSYEKL. V dropped 1 base and J dropped 8; count of bases not matched to a gene: 9. CDR3 nucleotide sequence: TGCGCCAGCAGCCAAGTCCCTCAGGGGGCTGAAGAAAAACTGTTTTTT. This codes for CASSQVPQGAEEKLFF.

This chain connects TRBV4-3 to TRBJ1-1, with D maybe TRBD1 (6 bases). Germline assignment: CDR1 LGHNA and CDR2 YSLEER. Trimming shortened V by 0 bases and J by 5 bases, and 10 bases separated the two germline ends. The CDR3 extends over 14 amino acids. The CDR3 reads CASSQEDRRTEAFF. CDR3 nucleotide sequence: TGCGCCAGCAGCCAAGAGGACAGAAGAACTGAAGCTTTCTTT.

This chain uses TRBV11-3 with TRBJ2-1, with TRBD2 matching over 9 bases. This CDR3 comprises 17 residues. Germline V CDR1 and CDR2: SGHNT, YENEEA. V shed 0 bases, J shed 3 bases, and the junction held 6 bases outside the gene matches. The CDR3 DNA reads TGTGCCAGCAGCTTAGAGGCTAGCGGGATTATCTACAATGAGCAGTTCTTC. Protein sequence: CASSLEASGIIYNEQFF.

CDR3 nucleotides: TGTGCCAGCTCTCCGAATAGGGGGACGGGGCTTCATAGCAATCAGCCCCAGCATTTT. Its protein is CASSPNRGTGLHSNQPQHF. The chain combines TRBV18 with TRBJ1-5, with D perhaps TRBD1 (6 bases). Trimming shortened V by 6 bases and J by 0 bases, and 24 bases separated the two germline ends. There are 19 residues in the CDR3. The germline V gene encodes CDR1 KGHSH and CDR2 LQKENI.

This chain connects TRBV11-2 to TRBJ2-7; D is possibly TRBD2 (6 bases). The germline gives CDR1 SGHAT, CDR2 FQNNGV. This CDR3 contains 14 residues. Trimming removed 4 bases from V and 2 bases from J, with 12 bases in between. In DNA, the CDR3 is TGTGCCAGCAGCTGGGCGGGAAGGACCTACGAGCAGTACTTC. This translates into CASSWAGRTYEQYF.

The V call is TRBV4-3, the J call TRBJ2-2; tentative D call: TRBD1 (6 bases). There are 16 residues in the CDR3. V was clipped by 3 bases and J by 3 bases, with 14 bases between them. CDR1 is LGHNA, CDR2 YSLEER, per germline. CDR3 DNA: TGCGCCAGCAGCCATTCCCAGGGGACGCACACCGGGGAGCTGTTTTTT. Amino acids: CASSHSQGTHTGELFF.

The chain carries TRBV27 and TRBJ2-7, with TRBD1 matching 8 bases. Trimming at V came to 5 bases and at J to 6 bases, leaving 12 bases not matched to a gene. Germline lookup yields CDR1 MNHEY and CDR2 SMNVEV (reference sequence). CDR3 length equals 15 residues. Written as DNA, the CDR3 is TGTGCCAGCAGTACACTACAGGGGGGTGAAGGCGAGCAGTACTTC. This encodes CASSTLQGGEGEQYF.

V usage is TRBV7-2 and J usage is TRBJ1-1; the D gene is possibly TRBD1 (5 bases). V was cut by 3 bases and J by 4 bases, with 12 bases left in between. This CDR3 comprises 14 residues. The germline V gene has CDR1 SGHTA and CDR2 FQGNSA. CDR3 protein: CASSFPGLGTEAFF. The CDR3 DNA sequence: TGTGCCAGCAGCTTTCCAGGGTTGGGCACTGAAGCTTTCTTT.

The gene calls are TRBV20-1 and TRBJ2-5, with 9 bases identical to TRBD2. V trimming: 3 bases; J trimming: 3 bases; junction bases outside the gene matches: 8. The CDR3 spans 15 residues. Per the germline V gene, CDR1 is DFQATT and CDR2 is SNEGSKA (reference sequence). The CDR3 protein is CSASARAGGEETQYF. DNA of the CDR3: TGCAGTGCTAGTGCAAGAGCGGGGGGTGAAGAGACCCAGTACTTC.